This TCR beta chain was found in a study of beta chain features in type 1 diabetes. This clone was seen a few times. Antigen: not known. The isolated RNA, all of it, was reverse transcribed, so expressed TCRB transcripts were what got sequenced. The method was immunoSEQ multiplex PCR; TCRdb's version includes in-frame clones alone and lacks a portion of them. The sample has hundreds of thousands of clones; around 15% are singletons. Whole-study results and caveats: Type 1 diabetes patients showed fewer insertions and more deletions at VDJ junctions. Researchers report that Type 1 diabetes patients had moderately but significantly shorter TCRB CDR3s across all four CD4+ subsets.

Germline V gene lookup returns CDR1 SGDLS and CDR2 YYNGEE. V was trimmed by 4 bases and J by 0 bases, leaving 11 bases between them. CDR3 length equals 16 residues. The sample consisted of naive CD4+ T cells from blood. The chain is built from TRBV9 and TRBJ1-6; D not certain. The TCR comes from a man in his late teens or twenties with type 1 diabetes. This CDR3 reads CASSPSPSSYNSPLHF. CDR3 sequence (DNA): TGTGCCAGCAGCCCATCTCCCAGCTCCTATAATTCACCCCTCCACTTT.